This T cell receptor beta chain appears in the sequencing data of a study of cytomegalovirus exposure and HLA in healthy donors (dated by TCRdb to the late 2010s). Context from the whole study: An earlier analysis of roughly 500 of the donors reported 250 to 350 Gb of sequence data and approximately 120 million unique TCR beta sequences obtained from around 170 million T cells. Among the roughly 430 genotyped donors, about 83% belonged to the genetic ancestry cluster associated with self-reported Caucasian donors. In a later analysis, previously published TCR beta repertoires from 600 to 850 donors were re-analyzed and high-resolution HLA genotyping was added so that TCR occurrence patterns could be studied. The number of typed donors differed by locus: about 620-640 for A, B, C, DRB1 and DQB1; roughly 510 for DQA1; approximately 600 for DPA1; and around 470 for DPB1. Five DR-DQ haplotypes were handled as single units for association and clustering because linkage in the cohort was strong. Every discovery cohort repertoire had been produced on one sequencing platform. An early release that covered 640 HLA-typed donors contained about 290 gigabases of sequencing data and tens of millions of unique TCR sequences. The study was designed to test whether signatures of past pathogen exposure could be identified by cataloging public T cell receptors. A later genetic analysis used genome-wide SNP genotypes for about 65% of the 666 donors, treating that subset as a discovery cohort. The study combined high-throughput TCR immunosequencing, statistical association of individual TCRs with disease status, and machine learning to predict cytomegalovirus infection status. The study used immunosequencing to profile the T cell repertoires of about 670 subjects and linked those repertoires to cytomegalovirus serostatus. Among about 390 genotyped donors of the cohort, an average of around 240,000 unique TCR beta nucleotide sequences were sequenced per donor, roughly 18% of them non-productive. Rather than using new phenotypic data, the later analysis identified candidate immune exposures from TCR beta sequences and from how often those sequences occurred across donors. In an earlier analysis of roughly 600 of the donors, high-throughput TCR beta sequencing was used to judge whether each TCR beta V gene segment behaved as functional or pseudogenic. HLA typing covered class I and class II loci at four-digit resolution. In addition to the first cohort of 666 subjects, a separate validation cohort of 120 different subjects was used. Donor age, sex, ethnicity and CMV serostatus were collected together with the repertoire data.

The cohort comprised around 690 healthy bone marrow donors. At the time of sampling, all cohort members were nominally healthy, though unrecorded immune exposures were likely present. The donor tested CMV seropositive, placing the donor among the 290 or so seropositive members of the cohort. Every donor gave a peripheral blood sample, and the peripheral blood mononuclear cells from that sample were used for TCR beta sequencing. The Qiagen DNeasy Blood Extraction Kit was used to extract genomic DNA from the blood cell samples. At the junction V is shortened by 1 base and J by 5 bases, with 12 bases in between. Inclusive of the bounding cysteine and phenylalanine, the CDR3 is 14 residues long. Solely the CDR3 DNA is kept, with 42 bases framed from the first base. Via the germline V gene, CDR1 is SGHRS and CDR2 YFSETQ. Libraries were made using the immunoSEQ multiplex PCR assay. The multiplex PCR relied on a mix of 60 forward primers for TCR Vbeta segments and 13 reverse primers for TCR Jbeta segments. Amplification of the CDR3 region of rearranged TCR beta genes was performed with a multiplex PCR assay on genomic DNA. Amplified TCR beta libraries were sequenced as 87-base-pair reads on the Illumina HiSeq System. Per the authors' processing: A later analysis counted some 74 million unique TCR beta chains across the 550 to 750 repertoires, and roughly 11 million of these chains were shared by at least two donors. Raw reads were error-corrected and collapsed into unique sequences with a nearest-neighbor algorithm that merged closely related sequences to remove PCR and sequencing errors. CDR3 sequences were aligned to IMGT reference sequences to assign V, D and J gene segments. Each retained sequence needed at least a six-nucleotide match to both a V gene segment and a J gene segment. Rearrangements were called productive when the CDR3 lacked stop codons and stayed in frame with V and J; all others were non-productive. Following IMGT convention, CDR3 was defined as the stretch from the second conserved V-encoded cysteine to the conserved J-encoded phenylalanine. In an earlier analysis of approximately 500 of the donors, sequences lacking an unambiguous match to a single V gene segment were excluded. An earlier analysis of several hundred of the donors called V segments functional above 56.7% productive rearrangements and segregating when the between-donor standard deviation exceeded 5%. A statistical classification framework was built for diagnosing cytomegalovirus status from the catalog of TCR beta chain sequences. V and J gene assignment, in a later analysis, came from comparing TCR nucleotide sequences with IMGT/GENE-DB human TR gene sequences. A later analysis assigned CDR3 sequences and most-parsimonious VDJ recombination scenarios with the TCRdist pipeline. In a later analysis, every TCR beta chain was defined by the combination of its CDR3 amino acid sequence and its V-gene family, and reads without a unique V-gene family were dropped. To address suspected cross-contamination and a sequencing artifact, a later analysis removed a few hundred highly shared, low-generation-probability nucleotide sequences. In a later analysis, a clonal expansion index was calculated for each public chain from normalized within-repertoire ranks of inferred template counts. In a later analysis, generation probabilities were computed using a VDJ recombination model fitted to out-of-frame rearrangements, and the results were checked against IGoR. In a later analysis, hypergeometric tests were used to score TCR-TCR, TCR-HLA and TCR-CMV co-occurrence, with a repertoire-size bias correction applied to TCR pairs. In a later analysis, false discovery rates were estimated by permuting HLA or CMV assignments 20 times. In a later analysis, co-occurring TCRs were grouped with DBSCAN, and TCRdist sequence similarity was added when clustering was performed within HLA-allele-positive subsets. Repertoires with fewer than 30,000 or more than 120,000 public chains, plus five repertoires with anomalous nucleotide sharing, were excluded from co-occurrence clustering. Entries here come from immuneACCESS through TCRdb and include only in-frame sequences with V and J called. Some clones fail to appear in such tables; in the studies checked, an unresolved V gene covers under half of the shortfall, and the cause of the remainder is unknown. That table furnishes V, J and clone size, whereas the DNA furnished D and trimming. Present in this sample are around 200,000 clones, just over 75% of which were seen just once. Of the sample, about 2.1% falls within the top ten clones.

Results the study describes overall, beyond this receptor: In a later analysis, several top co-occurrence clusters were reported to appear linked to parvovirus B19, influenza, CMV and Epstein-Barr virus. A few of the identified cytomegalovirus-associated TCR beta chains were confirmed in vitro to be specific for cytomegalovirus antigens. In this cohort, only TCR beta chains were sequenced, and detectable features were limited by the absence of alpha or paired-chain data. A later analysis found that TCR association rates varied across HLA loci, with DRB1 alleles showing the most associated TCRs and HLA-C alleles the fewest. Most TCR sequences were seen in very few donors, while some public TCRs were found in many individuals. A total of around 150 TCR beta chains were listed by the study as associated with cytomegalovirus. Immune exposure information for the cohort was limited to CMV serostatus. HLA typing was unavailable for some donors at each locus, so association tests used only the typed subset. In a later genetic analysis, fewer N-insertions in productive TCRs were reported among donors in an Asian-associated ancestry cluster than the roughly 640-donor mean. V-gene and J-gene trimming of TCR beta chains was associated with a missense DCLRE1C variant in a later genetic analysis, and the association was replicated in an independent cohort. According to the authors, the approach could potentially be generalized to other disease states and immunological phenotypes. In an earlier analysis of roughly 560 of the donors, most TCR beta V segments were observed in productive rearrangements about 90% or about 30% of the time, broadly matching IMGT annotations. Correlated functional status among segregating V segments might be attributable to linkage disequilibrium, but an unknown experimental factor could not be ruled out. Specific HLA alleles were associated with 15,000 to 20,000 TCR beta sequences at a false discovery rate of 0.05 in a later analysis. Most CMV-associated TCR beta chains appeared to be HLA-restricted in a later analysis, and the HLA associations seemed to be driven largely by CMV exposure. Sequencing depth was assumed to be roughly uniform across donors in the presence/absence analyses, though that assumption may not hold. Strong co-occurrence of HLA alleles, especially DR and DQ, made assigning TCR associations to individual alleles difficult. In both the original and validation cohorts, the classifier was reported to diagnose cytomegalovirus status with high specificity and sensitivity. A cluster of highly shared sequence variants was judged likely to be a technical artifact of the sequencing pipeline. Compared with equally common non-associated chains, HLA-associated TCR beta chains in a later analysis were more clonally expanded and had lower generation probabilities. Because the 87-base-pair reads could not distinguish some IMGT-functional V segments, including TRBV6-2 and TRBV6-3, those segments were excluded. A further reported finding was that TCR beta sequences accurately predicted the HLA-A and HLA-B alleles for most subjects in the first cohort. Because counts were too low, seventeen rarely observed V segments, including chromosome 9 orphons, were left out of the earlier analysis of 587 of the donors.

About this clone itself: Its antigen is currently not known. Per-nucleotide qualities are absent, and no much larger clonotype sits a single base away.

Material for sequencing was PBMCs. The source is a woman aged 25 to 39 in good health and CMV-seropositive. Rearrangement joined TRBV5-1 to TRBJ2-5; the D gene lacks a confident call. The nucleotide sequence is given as TGCGCCAGCAGCTTGTTTTCGGGTTTGGAGACCCAGTACTTC. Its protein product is CASSLFSGLETQYF. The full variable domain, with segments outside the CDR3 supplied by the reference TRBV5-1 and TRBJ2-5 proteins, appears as KAGVTQTPRYLIKTRGQQVTLSCSPISGHRSVSWYQQTPGQGLQFLFEYFSETQRNKGNFPGRFSGRQFSNSRSEMNVSTLELGDSALYLCASSLFSGLETQYFGPGTRLLVL.